The clone carrying this T cell receptor beta chain showed up just a few times. Its specificity is unknown. Germline values: CDR1 LNHNV, CDR2 YYDKDF (reference sequence). The J segment lost 8 bases and the V segment lost 4 bases, leaving 14 bases of the junction unmatched. CDR3 size: 16 residues. The record originates from a study of Tregs in tolerant kidney transplant recipients. Study results and limitations: Validation in larger populations is needed because few patients were studied.

Repertoires were generated with immunoSEQ multiplex PCR, while TCRdb's copy carries only in-frame clones and drops some. The repertoire holds roughly 250,000 clones, with 65% to 85% as singletons. The chain carries TRBV15 and TRBJ2-1; 7 bases align to TRBD1. The sample was CD4+ T cells from blood. This TCR was sampled from a human donor in good health. The CDR3 DNA follows: TGTGCCACCAGCATCCCCGGGACAGTACGATTCGATGAGCAGTTCTTC. This sequence encodes CATSIPGTVRFDEQFF.